The 17 T cell receptor beta chains below come from one sample, sequenced in a study of T cell responses to AZD1222 COVID-19 vaccine. The assay was immunoSEQ multiplex PCR, and TCRdb's table has in-frame clones only and misses some. Of approximately 100,000 clones in the sample, about 91% were seen once. The material sequenced was peripheral blood, taken on day 0 of AZD1222 vaccination. The origin of the receptors is an adult in good health.

This clone showed up just once. Other DNA sequences from this sample encode an identical CDR3 as well. The chain uses TRBV7-3 and TRBJ2-3; perhaps D is TRBD1 or TRBD2 (5 bases each). CDR1 SGHTA and CDR2 FQGTGA come from the germline V gene. The CDR3 spans 15 residues. Trimming shortened V by 2 bases and J by 0 bases, and 9 bases separated the two germline ends. The CDR3 reads CASSLGGTSTDTQYF. In DNA, the CDR3 is TGTGCCAGCAGCTTAGGGGGAACCAGCACAGATACGCAGTATTTT. Full variable domain (remainder filled in from reference TRBV7-3 and TRBJ2-3): GAGVSQTPSNKVTEKGKYVELRCDPISGHTALYWYRQSLGQGPEFLIYFQGTGAADDSGLPNDRFFAVRPEGSVSTLKIQRTERGDSAVYLCASSLGGTSTDTQYFGPGTRLTVL.

This sequence joins TRBV2 and TRBJ1-4; 10 positions agree with TRBD1. The trim removed 7 bases at V and 8 bases at J, leaving 4 bases unmatched. This CDR3 has 13 amino acids. The germline gives CDR1 SNHLY, CDR2 FYNNEI. Here the CDR3 DNA reads TGTGCCAGCATCCGGGACAGGGGAGAAAAACTGTTTTTT. It specifies CASIRDRGEKLFF. Full variable domain (rest looked up from reference TRBV2 and TRBJ1-4): EPEVTQTPSHQVTQMGQEVILRCVPISNHLYFYWYRQILGQKVEFLVSFYNNEISEKSEIFDDQFSVERPDGSNFTLKIRSTKLEDSAMYFCASIRDRGEKLFFGSGTQLSVL.

The J gene is TRBJ2-3, the V gene TRBV5-1, with TRBD1 as a possible D gene (6 bases). The V gene lost 3 bases and the J gene lost 1 base, with 12 bases spanning the gap. The CDR3 is 15 residues long. The germline V gene has CDR1 SGHRS and CDR2 YFSETQ. The CDR3 here is CASSSLTGRTDTQYF. CDR3 bases: TGCGCCAGCAGCTCTCTGACAGGACGCACAGATACGCAGTATTTT.

The chain is built from TRBV7-2 and TRBJ2-1; D is perhaps TRBD2 (6 bases). CDR1 is SGHTA, CDR2 FQGNSA, per germline. Trimming removed 3 bases at V and 4 bases at J, with 13 bases between. The CDR3 is made up of 15 amino acids. The CDR3 DNA reads as TGTGCCAGCAGCTTGGGTAGTGGGGGGTACAATGAGCAGTTCTTC. The encoded protein is CASSLGSGGYNEQFF.

V usage is TRBV2 and J usage is TRBJ1-1; D remains ambiguous. Per germline, CDR1 SNHLY and CDR2 FYNNEI. V lost 5 bases, J lost 7 bases, and 14 bases lay in between. CDR3 length: 13 residues. The CDR3 sequence: CASSRRWADEAFF. In DNA form, the CDR3 reads TGTGCCAGCAGTAGGAGATGGGCAGATGAAGCTTTCTTT.

The chain carries TRBV12-3 or TRBV12-4 and TRBJ2-1; 9 positions agree with TRBD1. CDR3 length: 13 residues. J gave up 9 bases and V 6 bases, and 6 bases lay outside the gene matches. Here the CDR3 reads CASSRDRESEQFF. The CDR3 bases are TGTGCCAGCAGCCGGGACAGGGAGAGTGAGCAGTTCTTC.

The chain links TRBV4-1 to TRBJ1-1; D is ambiguous. The V gene lost 1 base and the J gene lost 1 base, with 7 bases spanning the gap. Looked up from germline, CDR1 is MGHRA and CDR2 is YSYEKL. The CDR3 extends over 14 amino acids. CDR3 DNA: TGCGCCAGCAGCCAAGTACAGCAGAACACTGAAGCTTTCTTT. Protein: CASSQVQQNTEAFF.

The V call is TRBV4-1, the J call TRBJ2-5; possible D gene TRBD1, 6 bases. The V end was cut by 5 bases, the J end by 0 bases, with 10 bases between. CDR1 and CDR2 from the germline V gene are MGHRA and YSYEKL. The CDR3 contains 14 residues. The CDR3 is CASSSRDNQETQYF. The CDR3 DNA reads as TGCGCCAGCAGCAGCCGGGACAACCAAGAGACCCAGTACTTC.

The chain recombines TRBV6-5 with TRBJ2-1; TRBD1 might be the D (7 bases). The V end lost 2 bases, the J end lost 9 bases, and 17 bases lay between the germline ends. Per germline, CDR1 MNHEY and CDR2 SVGAGI. CDR3 length equals 15 residues. This CDR3 reads CASSYTAGGYGEQFF. Here the CDR3 DNA reads TGTGCCAGCAGTTACACGGCAGGGGGGTATGGTGAGCAGTTCTTC.

Points on this clone: This sample includes further DNA sequences coding for the same CDR3. CDR3 in DNA: TGTGCCTGGAGTTCAGGGAATCAGCCCCAGCATTTT. This encodes CAWSSGNQPQHF. The chain is built from TRBV30 and TRBJ1-5, with TRBD1 as a possible D gene (5 bases). V was clipped by 2 bases and J by 4 bases, with 6 bases between them. This CDR3 is 12 amino acids long. CDR1 GTSNPN and CDR2 SVGIG come from the germline V gene (reference sequence).

The chain employs TRBV5-1 and TRBJ2-7, with D unresolved. Germline V gives CDR1 SGHRS, CDR2 YFSETQ. CDR3 length: 13 amino acids. V gave up 0 bases and J gave up 6 bases, with 10 bases separating them. The CDR3: CASSLGGGSEQYF. CDR3 sequence (DNA): TGCGCCAGCAGCTTGGGTGGCGGATCCGAGCAGTACTTC. Looking up the rest from reference TRBV5-1 and TRBJ2-7 gives the full variable domain: KAGVTQTPRYLIKTRGQQVTLSCSPISGHRSVSWYQQTPGQGLQFLFEYFSETQRNKGNFPGRFSGRQFSNSRSEMNVSTLELGDSALYLCASSLGGGSEQYFGPGTRLTVT.

V and J are TRBV10-3 and TRBJ2-7, with 9 bases identical to TRBD1. CDR1 ENHRY and CDR2 SYGVKD come from the germline V gene. Losses at the gene ends were 2 bases for V and 4 bases for J; bases not matched to a gene: 9. CDR3 length: 16 amino acids. The CDR3, as DNA: TGTGCCATCAGTGAGGAAGGGAGGGGACAGGGATACGAGCAGTACTTC. Its translation is CAISEEGRGQGYEQYF.

The chain employs TRBV21-1 and TRBJ1-1; the D call TRBD1 from the table was never checked on the DNA. TRBV21-1 is described as a pseudogene. This CDR3 is 15 amino acids long. The CDR3 sequence is CASSPRQGGNTEAFF. As DNA, the CDR3 is TGTGCCAGCAGCCCCCGGCAGGGCGGTAACACTGAAGCTTTCTTT.

This sequence joins TRBV6-6 and TRBJ2-3; D is perhaps TRBD2 (6 bases). V was shortened by 2 bases and J by 1 base, with 10 bases between the two germline ends. Looked up from germline, CDR1 is MNHNY and CDR2 is SVGAGI (reference sequence). This CDR3 spans 15 amino acids. The CDR3 bases are TGTGCCAGCAGTTACCCGGGACTCGGCACAGATACGCAGTATTTT. The encoded protein is CASSYPGLGTDTQYF.

V is TRBV5-1 and J is TRBJ1-1, with a tentative D call TRBD1 (5 bases). V was cut by 4 bases and J by 2 bases, with 15 bases left in between. Germline V CDR1 and CDR2: SGHRS, YFSETQ. The CDR3 has 15 amino acids. The CDR3 region is CASSPLPGLNTEAFF. In DNA, the CDR3 is TGCGCCAGCAGCCCCCTTCCGGGACTAAACACTGAAGCTTTCTTT.

This clone was picked up one time. This chain connects TRBV6-6 to TRBJ2-3; the D is unclear. Germline assignment: CDR1 MNHNY and CDR2 SVGAGI (reference sequence). V gave up 4 bases and J gave up 3 bases, with 2 bases separating them. This CDR3 has 11 amino acids. The chain's CDR3 is CASSLTDTQYF. DNA for the CDR3: TGTGCCAGCAGTTTAACAGATACGCAGTATTTT.

This chain joins TRBV7-3 and TRBJ2-6, with D possibly called TRBD1 or TRBD2 (5 bases each). Deletions cut 5 bases from V and 2 bases from J, with 13 bases between. This CDR3 has 16 residues. The V gene's germline CDR1 is SGHTA and CDR2 FQGTGA. The CDR3 DNA is TGTGCCAGCAGCCGGGACGGAGTAGCTGGGGCCAACGTCCTGACTTTC. This translates into CASSRDGVAGANVLTF.